Following are 20 T cell receptor beta chains from one sample sequenced in a study of identical twins. TCRdb fed the 5' RACE reads into MiXCR, producing one record per CDR3 protein. The sample yields 400,000 to 650,000 distinct CDR3 sequences, roughly a fifth seen once. These data also formed part of another study, on T cells expressing NK-cell markers.

The specimen sequenced was CD4+ T cells sorted from blood. The receptors shown here come from a young woman in good health.

There are a few counts of this clonotype. The chain recombines TRBV12-3 or TRBV12-4 with TRBJ1-6; D may be TRBD1 (6 bases). Trimming stripped 3 bases from V and 7 bases from J, with 13 bases between. CDR3 length: 15 residues. CDR3 region: CASSFRGGGNSPLHF. CDR3 coding DNA: TGTGCCAGCAGTTTTAGGGGGGGTGGCAATTCACCCCTCCACTTT.

This clonotype was counted only a few times. CDR3 coding DNA: TGCGCCAGCAGCTTAAAAGGCGGGAACTACGAGCAGTACTTC. Its protein is CASSLKGGNYEQYF. V gene TRBV5-1 combines with J gene TRBJ2-7, with D possibly matching TRBD2 (6 bases). Trimming pared 2 bases from V and 3 bases from J, leaving 12 bases between. The CDR3 runs 14 residues. Germline assignment: CDR1 SGHRS and CDR2 YFSETQ.

This clonotype has more than one count but fewer than ten. This chain connects TRBV20-1 to TRBJ2-3; D assignment may be TRBD1 or TRBD2 (5 bases each). Looked up from germline, CDR1 is DFQATT and CDR2 is SNEGSKA (reference sequence). This CDR3 has 18 residues. V lost 3 bases to trimming and J lost 0 bases, with 22 bases between them. The CDR3 loop reads CSASGRGRLWGSTDTQYF. In nucleotides, the CDR3 is TGCAGTGCTAGCGGCCGTGGCCGACTGTGGGGGAGCACAGATACGCAGTATTTT.

This rearrangement joins TRBV20-1 to TRBJ2-7, with D unresolved. The CDR3 is made up of 14 amino acids. Germline V CDR1 and CDR2: DFQATT, SNEGSKA (reference sequence). Trimming shortened V by 3 bases and J by 0 bases, and 12 bases separated the two germline ends. The CDR3 protein is CSASLQPISYEQYF. CDR3 in DNA: TGCAGTGCTAGTCTGCAACCCATCTCCTACGAGCAGTACTTC.

The genes are TRBV12-3 or TRBV12-4 and TRBJ2-3; D unclear. Trimming removed 3 bases at V and 1 base at J, with 8 bases between. The CDR3 is made up of 14 amino acids. CDR3 sequence: CASSFLLGTDTQYF. The CDR3 DNA sequence: TGTGCCAGCAGTTTTTTGCTTGGCACAGATACGCAGTATTTT.

In this sample, this clonotype turned up a few times. This chain connects TRBV7-8 to TRBJ1-1; D gene ambiguous. There are 15 residues in the CDR3. With 2 bases removed from V and 4 bases from J, the gap between germline ends came to 14 bases. From germline, CDR1 is SGHVS and CDR2 FQNEAQ. This chain's CDR3 is CASSLFLETRTEAFF. Here the CDR3 DNA reads TGTGCCAGCAGCTTATTTCTGGAAACTCGCACTGAAGCTTTCTTT.

This clonotype occurred a few times. The chain combines TRBV20-1 with TRBJ2-3, with 7 bases matching TRBD2. Trimming cost V 0 bases and J 3 bases; bases outside gene matches: 12. The CDR3 length is 17 residues. Germline loops: CDR1 DFQATT, CDR2 SNEGSKA (reference sequence). CDR3 amino acids: CSARDGMGLILTDTQYF. Here the CDR3 DNA reads TGCAGTGCTAGAGACGGGATGGGACTAATTTTGACAGATACGCAGTATTTT.

This clonotype has more than one count but fewer than ten. The V call is TRBV12-3 or TRBV12-4, the J call TRBJ1-4; D is ambiguous. The CDR3 covers 14 residues. V gave up 3 bases and J gave up 8 bases, with 13 bases separating them. CDR3 sequence: CASSLSAEGEKLFF. In DNA form, the CDR3 reads TGTGCCAGCAGTTTGTCGGCAGAGGGAGAAAAACTGTTTTTT.

This chain links TRBV29-1 with TRBJ1-1; D perhaps matches TRBD1 (6 bases). CDR3 length: 13 residues. Germline CDR1 and CDR2: SQVTM and ANQGSEA. Between the trimmed V and J ends, which lost 6 bases and 3 bases, there was a span of 14 bases. The CDR3 DNA reads as TGCAGCGTCCGGGGACAAAGTTACACTGAAGCTTTCTTT. Translating it yields CSVRGQSYTEAFF.

This clonotype was counted only a few times. The V and J genes are TRBV20-1 and TRBJ2-1, with D unclear. The V gene lost 0 bases and the J gene lost 7 bases, with 22 bases spanning the gap. The CDR3 length is 17 residues. Germline V CDR1 and CDR2: DFQATT, SNEGSKA (reference sequence). The CDR3 DNA follows: TGCAGTGCTAGAGATCCCAGACTGGCTGATGGAAGGAATGAGCAGTTCTTC. This codes for CSARDPRLADGRNEQFF.

This clonotype was recorded at least ten times. The V call is TRBV4-2, the J call TRBJ2-1; the match to TRBD2 covers 8 bases. V gave up 2 bases and J gave up 5 bases; unmatched junction bases: 14. The CDR3 is 18 residues long. From germline, CDR1 is LGHNA and CDR2 YNFKEQ. CDR3 DNA sequence: TGTGCCAGCAGCCAAACGCAGCGAATAGCGGGAATAAACAATGAGCAGTTCTTC. It specifies CASSQTQRIAGINNEQFF.

This chain uses TRBV5-1 with TRBJ2-7, with 9 bases identical to TRBD1. This CDR3 spans 14 amino acids. V dropped 6 bases and J dropped 2; count of bases not matched to a gene: 6. Germline assignment: CDR1 SGHRS and CDR2 YFSETQ. The CDR3 loop reads CASTTGTGTYEQYF. The CDR3 DNA reads TGCGCCAGCACCACCGGGACAGGGACCTACGAGCAGTACTTC.

About this clonotype itself: A read error may explain this, as a much larger clone is one base away. The V call is TRBV7-9, the J call TRBJ1-2, with unresolved D. The V end lost 1 base, the J end lost 0 bases, and 3 bases lay between the germline ends. The CDR3 spans 13 residues. CDR1 SEHNR and CDR2 FQNEAQ come from the germline V gene (reference sequence). CDR3 in DNA: TGTGCCAGCAGCTTAGTGACTAACTATGGCTACACCTTC. Amino acids: CASSLVTNYGYTF.

V gene TRBV4-3 combines with J gene TRBJ2-6; a weak D match, TRBD1 (6 bases). The length of the CDR3 is 19 residues. Trimming cost V 1 base and J 0 bases, with 16 bases left between them. Germline V gene sequence: CDR1 LGHNA, CDR2 YSLEER. The CDR3: CASSQARQAFISGANVLTF. In DNA, the CDR3 is TGCGCCAGCAGCCAAGCTAGACAGGCATTCATCTCTGGGGCCAACGTCCTGACTTTC.

A note on this clonotype: This may be a read error, as it is one base from a much larger clone. V usage is TRBV10-3 and J usage is TRBJ1-1, with D perhaps matching TRBD1 (6 bases). The CDR3 totals 14 residues. V dropped 3 bases and J dropped 0 bases, with 8 bases sitting between them. From germline, CDR1 is ENHRY and CDR2 SYGVKD. CDR3: CAISEQGVNTEAFF. For the CDR3, the DNA is TGTGCCATCAGTGAACAGGGAGTGAACACTGAAGCTTTCTTT.

The gene calls are TRBV20-1 and TRBJ2-7; no clear D gene. The CDR3 has 12 residues. Germline values: CDR1 DFQATT, CDR2 SNEGSKA (reference sequence). V lost 4 bases and J 3 bases, leaving 10 bases between the germline ends. CDR3 sequence (DNA): TGCAGTGCTACGGGCATCAGCTACGAGCAGTACTTC. As protein: CSATGISYEQYF.

The chain couples TRBV5-1 to TRBJ2-7, with D hard to call. This CDR3 comprises 14 residues. V lost 0 bases and J lost 7, with 14 bases in between. The V gene's germline CDR1 is SGHRS and CDR2 YFSETQ. The CDR3 spells CASSLALSAQEQYF. CDR3 DNA: TGCGCCAGCAGCTTGGCCCTCAGCGCACAGGAGCAGTACTTC.

This clonotype has a handful of counts. V gene TRBV5-1 combines with J gene TRBJ1-1, with D possibly being TRBD1 (5 bases). The germline V gene encodes CDR1 SGHRS and CDR2 YFSETQ. Trimming shortened V by 4 bases and J by 1 base, and 11 bases separated the two germline ends. This CDR3 has 14 amino acids. The CDR3 nucleotides are TGCGCCAGCAGCGCGGGACTCACGAACACTGAAGCTTTCTTT. Amino acids: CASSAGLTNTEAFF.

This clonotype has just a few counts. The V gene is TRBV29-1, the J gene TRBJ2-1; D remains unclear. The germline V gene has CDR1 SQVTM and CDR2 ANQGSEA. V was shortened by 8 bases and J by 5 bases, with 10 bases between the two germline ends. The CDR3 sequence is 11 residues long. The CDR3 reads CSIGPNNEQFF. The CDR3 nucleotides are TGCAGCATTGGACCCAACAATGAGCAGTTCTTC.

This clonotype was observed a few times. The CDR3 DNA follows: TGCAGTGCTAGGGGGCAGGACACAGATACGCAGTATTTT. Translation: CSARGQDTDTQYF. The chain joins TRBV20-1 to TRBJ2-3; perhaps TRBD1 as D (5 bases). The germline V gene has CDR1 DFQATT and CDR2 SNEGSKA (reference sequence). The V end lost 3 bases, the J end lost 2 bases, and 9 bases lay between the germline ends. The CDR3 contains 13 residues.